This T cell receptor (beta chain) originates from a study of T cell responses to AZD1222 COVID-19 vaccine. Study-level findings and limits: Most donors were white British and more were female, and clonal diversity was possibly underestimated. Increased Spike-specific TCR breadth and depth were observed after two AZD1222 doses. Spike was spanned by vaccine-associated CD4 TCRs, with dominance at 160-218 and 743-854.

The data were produced by immunoSEQ multiplex PCR, yet TCRdb's version contains in-frame clones alone and is incomplete. In the table there are approximately 140,000 clones, around 89% of which are singletons. Germline assignment: CDR1 SEHNR and CDR2 FQNEAQ (reference sequence). This CDR3 is built from 15 residues. Trimming cost V 3 bases and J 6 bases; bases outside gene matches: 5. A note on this clone: Its antigen is not known.

The receptor was isolated from an adult in good health. Sequences were derived from peripheral blood, sampled on day 0 of AZD1222 vaccination. This chain joins TRBV7-9 and TRBJ1-6; 7 bases agree with TRBD1. CDR3 sequence: CASSFTGTVNSPLHF. Here the CDR3 DNA reads TGTGCCAGCAGCTTTACCGGGACAGTTAATTCACCCCTCCACTTT.